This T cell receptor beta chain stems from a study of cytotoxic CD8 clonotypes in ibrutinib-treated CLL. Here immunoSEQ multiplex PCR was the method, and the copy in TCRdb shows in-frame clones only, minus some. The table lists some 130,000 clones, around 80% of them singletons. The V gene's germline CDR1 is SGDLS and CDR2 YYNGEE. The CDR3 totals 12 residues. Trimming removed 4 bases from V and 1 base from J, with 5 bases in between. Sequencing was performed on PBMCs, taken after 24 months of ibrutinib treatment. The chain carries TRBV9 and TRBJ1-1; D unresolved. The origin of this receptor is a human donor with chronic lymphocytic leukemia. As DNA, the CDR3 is TGTGCCAGCAGCAGGGAGAACACTGAAGCTTTCTTT. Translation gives CASSRENTEAFF.